A selection of T cell receptor beta chains follows, all from one sample in a study of preoperative IRX-2 immunotherapy in early breast cancer. Sequenced by immunoSEQ multiplex PCR; TCRdb stores in-frame clones only, minus some. The sample contains 39,000 or so clones, about 72% of which appear only once. The source material was tumor tissue, sampled after IRX-2 immunotherapy. These receptors all stem from a human donor with breast cancer. Both conserved end residues are part of each CDR3. Each record gives: J gene, clone size, D gene, V gene, CDR3 DNA, CDR3 protein. The D gene is left open where the match is weak. Only part of the rows carry a size: once, few, many, or a class if the clone is expanded.

j_call: TRBJ2-5; clone_size: NA; d_call: TRBD1; v_call: TRBV14; cdr3_nt: TGTGCCAGCAGCCAGGGCGATCAGGGGGCCCAGTACTTC; cdr3_aa: CASSQGDQGAQYF
j_call: TRBJ2-1; clone_size: NA; d_call: NA; v_call: TRBV5-1; cdr3_nt: TGCGCCAGCAGCTGGGCCGACCGGGCCAATGAGCAGTTCTTC; cdr3_aa: CASSWADRANEQFF
j_call: TRBJ1-5; clone_size: NA; d_call: NA; v_call: TRBV7-1; cdr3_nt: TGTGCCAGCAGTCAGGGGAGGAATCAGCCCCAGCATTTT; cdr3_aa: CASSQGRNQPQHF
j_call: TRBJ2-2; clone_size: NA; d_call: TRBD2; v_call: TRBV5-1; cdr3_nt: TGCGCCAGCAGCTCAGCCGGGACTAGCGGGGGCCACTTTGTCACCGGGGAGCTGTTTTTT; cdr3_aa: CASSSAGTSGGHFVTGELFF
j_call: TRBJ2-2; clone_size: NA; d_call: NA; v_call: TRBV5-1; cdr3_nt: TGCGCCAGCAGTCGGGAACAGATGAACACCGGGGAGCTGTTTTTT; cdr3_aa: CASSREQMNTGELFF
j_call: TRBJ2-7; clone_size: NA; d_call: TRBD1; v_call: TRBV5-1; cdr3_nt: TGCGCCAGCAGCCCCGGGACAGGGGGCCTCGAGCAGTACTTC; cdr3_aa: CASSPGTGGLEQYF
j_call: TRBJ1-1; clone_size: NA; d_call: TRBD1; v_call: TRBV19; cdr3_nt: TGTGCCAGTTTACAGGGGGCCGAGGCTTTCTTT; cdr3_aa: CASLQGAEAFF
j_call: TRBJ2-4; clone_size: NA; d_call: NA; v_call: TRBV19; cdr3_nt: TGTGCCAGTAGTGGGCCGTTAAAAAACATTCAGTACTTC; cdr3_aa: CASSGPLKNIQYF
j_call: TRBJ2-4; clone_size: NA; d_call: NA; v_call: TRBV22-1; cdr3_nt: TGTGCCATCAGCACAGTAGAGGGGAAAAACATTCAGTACTTC; cdr3_aa: CAISTVEGKNIQYF
j_call: TRBJ2-2; clone_size: few; d_call: TRBD1; v_call: TRBV6-8; cdr3_nt: TGTGCCAGCACCACAGGGGACCGCACCGGGGAGCTGTTTTTT; cdr3_aa: CASTTGDRTGELFF
j_call: TRBJ2-7; clone_size: NA; d_call: TRBD2; v_call: TRBV19; cdr3_nt: TGTGCCAGTAGTAACCAGCGGGAAGGTACCTACGAGCAGTACTTC; cdr3_aa: CASSNQREGTYEQYF
j_call: TRBJ1-5; clone_size: NA; d_call: NA; v_call: TRBV6-8; cdr3_nt: TGTGCCATCGGCAGGGCGGGCAGCAATCAGCCCCAGCATTTT; cdr3_aa: CAIGRAGSNQPQHF